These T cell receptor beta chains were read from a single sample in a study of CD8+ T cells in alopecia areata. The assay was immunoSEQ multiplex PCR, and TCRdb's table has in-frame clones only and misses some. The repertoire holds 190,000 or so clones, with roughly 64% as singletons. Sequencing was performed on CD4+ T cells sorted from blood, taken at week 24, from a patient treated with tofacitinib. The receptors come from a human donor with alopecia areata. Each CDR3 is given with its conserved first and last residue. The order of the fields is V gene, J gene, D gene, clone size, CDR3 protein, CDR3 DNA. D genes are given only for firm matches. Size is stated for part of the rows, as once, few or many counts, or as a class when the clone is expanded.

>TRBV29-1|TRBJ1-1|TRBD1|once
CSVVGQGITEAFF
TGCAGCGTTGTAGGACAGGGGATCACTGAAGCTTTCTTT
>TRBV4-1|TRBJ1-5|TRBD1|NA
CASSFGQGYQPQHF
TGCGCCAGCAGTTTCGGACAGGGTTACCAGCCCCAGCATTTT
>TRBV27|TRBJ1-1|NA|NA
CASSLTGDTEAFF
TGTGCCAGCAGTCTGACGGGGGACACTGAAGCTTTCTTT
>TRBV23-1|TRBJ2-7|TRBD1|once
CASSQADRGYEQYF
TGCGCCAGCAGTCAAGCCGACAGGGGCTACGAGCAGTACTTC
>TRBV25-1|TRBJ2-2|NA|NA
CASSGAGVRGELFF
TGTGCCAGCAGTGGAGCAGGGGTACGCGGGGAGCTGTTTTTT
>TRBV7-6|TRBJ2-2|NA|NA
CASSLFRRMNTGELFF
TGTGCCAGCAGCTTATTTCGGCGGATGAACACCGGGGAGCTGTTTTTT
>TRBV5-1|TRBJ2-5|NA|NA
CASSLERGLKQETQYF
TGCGCCAGCAGCTTGGAAAGGGGCCTTAAACAAGAGACCCAGTACTTC
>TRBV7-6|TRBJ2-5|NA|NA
CASSPGRETQYF
TGTGCCAGCAGCCCGGGCCGCGAGACCCAGTACTTC
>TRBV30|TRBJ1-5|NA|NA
CAWSPGSQPQHF
TGTGCCTGGAGCCCCGGGAGCCAGCCCCAGCATTTT
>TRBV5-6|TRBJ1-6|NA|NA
CASRSRGGLSSPLHF
TGTGCCAGCAGGTCGAGAGGGGGTCTCAGTTCACCCCTCCACTTT
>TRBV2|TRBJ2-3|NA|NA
CAITPGHSTDTQYF
TGTGCCATCACACCGGGACACAGCACAGATACGCAGTATTTT
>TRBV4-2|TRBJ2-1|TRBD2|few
CASSRRLAGVYNEQFF
TGTGCCAGCAGTCGAAGACTAGCGGGGGTGTACAATGAGCAGTTCTTC
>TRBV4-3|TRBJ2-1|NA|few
CASSPLSGPTYNEQFF
TGCGCCAGCAGCCCCCTTAGCGGCCCGACCTACAATGAGCAGTTCTTC
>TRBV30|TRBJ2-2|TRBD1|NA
CAWTRDRSFGELFF
TGTGCCTGGACTCGGGACAGGAGTTTTGGGGAGCTGTTTTTT
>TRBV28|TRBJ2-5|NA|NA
CASSSEETQYF
TGTGCCAGCAGTTCCGAAGAGACCCAGTACTTC
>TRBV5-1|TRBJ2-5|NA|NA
CASSAGILLETQYF
TGCGCCAGCAGCGCCGGGATTCTTTTAGAGACCCAGTACTTC
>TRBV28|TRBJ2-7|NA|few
CASALVGYEQYF
TGTGCCAGTGCATTGGTGGGCTACGAGCAGTACTTC
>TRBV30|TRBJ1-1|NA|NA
CAWNPNRRETEAFF
TGTGCCTGGAACCCTAATCGAAGGGAGACTGAAGCTTTCTTT
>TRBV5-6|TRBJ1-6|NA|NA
CASSLLDRPDSPLHF
TGTGCCAGCAGCTTGCTTGACAGGCCTGATTCACCCCTCCACTTT
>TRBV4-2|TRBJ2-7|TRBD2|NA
CASSQRTSATYEQYF
TGTGCCAGCAGCCAACGGACTAGCGCCACCTACGAGCAGTACTTC
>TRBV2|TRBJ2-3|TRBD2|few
CASRASRGGPDTQYF
TGTGCCAGCAGAGCCTCTAGGGGAGGGCCAGATACGCAGTATTTT
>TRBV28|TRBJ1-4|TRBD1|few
CASSLPGQNNEKLFF
TGTGCCAGCAGTCTCCCGGGACAGAATAATGAAAAACTGTTTTTT
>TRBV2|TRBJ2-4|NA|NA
CASSVSTRGKNIQYF
TGTGCCAGCAGTGTTTCGACTAGAGGCAAAAACATTCAGTACTTC
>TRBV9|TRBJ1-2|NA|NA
CASSANYGYTF
TGTGCCAGCAGCGCGAATTATGGCTACACCTTC
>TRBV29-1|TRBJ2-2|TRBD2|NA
CSVRFGGLANTGELFF
TGCAGCGTCCGATTCGGAGGACTAGCTAACACCGGGGAGCTGTTTTTT
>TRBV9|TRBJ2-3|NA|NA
CASSVVPGTDTQYF
TGTGCCAGCAGCGTAGTACCAGGCACAGATACGCAGTATTTT
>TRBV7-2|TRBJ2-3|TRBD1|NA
CASSLRQGNTDTQYF
TGTGCCAGCAGTCTTAGACAGGGAAACACAGATACGCAGTATTTT
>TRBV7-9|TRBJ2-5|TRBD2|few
CASSPPGGGETQYF
TGTGCCAGCAGCCCCCCGGGAGGTGGGGAGACCCAGTACTTC
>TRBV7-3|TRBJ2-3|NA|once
CASSSNADTQYF
TGTGCCAGCAGCTCCAACGCAGATACGCAGTATTTT
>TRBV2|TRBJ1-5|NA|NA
CASRESASLGNQPQHF
TGTGCCAGCAGAGAGAGCGCGAGCCTGGGCAATCAGCCCCAGCATTTT
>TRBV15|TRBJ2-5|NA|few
CATSRGTGEETQYF
TGTGCCACCAGCAGAGGGACGGGAGAAGAGACCCAGTACTTC
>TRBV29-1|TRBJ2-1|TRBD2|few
CSVDYAGGPNEQFF
TGCAGCGTTGACTATGCGGGGGGGCCGAATGAGCAGTTCTTC
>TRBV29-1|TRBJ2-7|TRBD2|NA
CSVVSGRNEEQYF
TGCAGCGTTGTCTCCGGGAGGAATGAGGAGCAGTACTTC
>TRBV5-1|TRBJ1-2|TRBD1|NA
CASSGPVPGQGNYGYTF
TGCGCCAGCAGCGGTCCAGTTCCGGGACAGGGAAACTATGGCTACACCTTC
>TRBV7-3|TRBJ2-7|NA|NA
CASSFGRVGEQYF
TGTGCCAGCAGCTTCGGCAGGGTGGGCGAGCAGTACTTC
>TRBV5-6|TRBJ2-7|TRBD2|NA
CASSYPGTSYEQYF
TGTGCCAGCAGCTATCCCGGGACTAGCTACGAGCAGTACTTC
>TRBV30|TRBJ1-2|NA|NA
CAWSDTGQGYTF
TGTGCCTGGAGTGATACAGGGCAGGGCTACACCTTC
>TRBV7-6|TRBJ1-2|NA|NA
CASSSGHSNYGYTF
TGTGCCAGCAGCTCTGGACATTCCAACTATGGCTACACCTTC
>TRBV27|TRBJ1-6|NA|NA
CASSYGRVNSPLHF
TGTGCCAGCAGTTATGGACGGGTAAATTCACCCCTCCACTTT
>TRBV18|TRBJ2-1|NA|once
CASSPQDYNEQFF
TGTGCCAGCTCACCCCAGGACTACAATGAGCAGTTCTTC
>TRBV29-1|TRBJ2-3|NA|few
CSVGVATDTQYF
TGCAGCGTTGGGGTGGCCACAGATACGCAGTATTTT
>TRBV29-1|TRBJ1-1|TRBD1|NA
CSVSRGRTEAFF
TGCAGCGTTAGCAGGGGGCGAACTGAAGCTTTCTTT
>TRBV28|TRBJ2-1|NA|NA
CASSSRSQFF
TGTGCCAGCAGTTCTAGATCGCAGTTCTTC
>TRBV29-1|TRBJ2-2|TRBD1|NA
CSVADRVTGELFF
TGCAGCGTGGCAGACAGGGTGACCGGGGAGCTGTTTTTT
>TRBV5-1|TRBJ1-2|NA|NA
CASSEGPYQGGGYTF
TGCGCCAGCAGCGAGGGTCCGTACCAGGGAGGTGGCTACACCTTC
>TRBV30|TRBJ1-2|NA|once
CAWSPEGALGYTF
TGTGCCTGGAGTCCCGAAGGGGCCCTAGGCTACACCTTC